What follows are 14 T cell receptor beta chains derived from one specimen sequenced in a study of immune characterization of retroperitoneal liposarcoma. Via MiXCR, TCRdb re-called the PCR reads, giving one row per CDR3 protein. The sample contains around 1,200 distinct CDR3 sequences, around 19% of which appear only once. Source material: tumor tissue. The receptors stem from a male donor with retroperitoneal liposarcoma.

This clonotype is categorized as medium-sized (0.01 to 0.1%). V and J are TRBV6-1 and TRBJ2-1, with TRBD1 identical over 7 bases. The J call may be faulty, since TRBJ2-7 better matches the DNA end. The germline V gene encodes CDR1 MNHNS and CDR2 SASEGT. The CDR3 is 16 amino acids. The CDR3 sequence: CASSKWGQPDYNEQYF. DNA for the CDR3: TGTGCCAGCAGTAAGTGGGGACAGCCCGACTACAATGAGCAGTACTTC.

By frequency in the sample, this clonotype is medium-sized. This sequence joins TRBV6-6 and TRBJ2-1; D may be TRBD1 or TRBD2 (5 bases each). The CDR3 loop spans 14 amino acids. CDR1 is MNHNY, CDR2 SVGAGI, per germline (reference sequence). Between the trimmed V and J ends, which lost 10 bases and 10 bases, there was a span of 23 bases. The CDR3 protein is CATAWGRSPYEQFF. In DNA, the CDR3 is TGTGCCACAGCCTGGGGGAGAAGCCCCTACGAGCAGTTCTTC.

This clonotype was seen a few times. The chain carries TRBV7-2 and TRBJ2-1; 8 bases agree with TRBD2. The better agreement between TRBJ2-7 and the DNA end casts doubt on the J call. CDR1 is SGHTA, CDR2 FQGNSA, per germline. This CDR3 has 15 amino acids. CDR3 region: CASSPWPRGGLEQYF. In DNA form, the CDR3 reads TGTGCCAGCAGCCCTTGGCCTCGGGGGGGGCTCGAGCAGTACTTC.

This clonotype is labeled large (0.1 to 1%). CDR3 protein: CASSWGNEQFF. Here the CDR3 DNA reads TGTGCCAGCTCGTGGGGGAATGAGCAGTTCTTC. The chain combines TRBV6-1 with TRBJ2-1; D might be TRBD1 or TRBD2, each matching 5 bases. The CDR3 is 11 amino acids. Germline-derived CDR1 and CDR2 are MNHNS and SASEGT. V was trimmed by 8 bases and J by 7 bases, leaving 9 bases between them.

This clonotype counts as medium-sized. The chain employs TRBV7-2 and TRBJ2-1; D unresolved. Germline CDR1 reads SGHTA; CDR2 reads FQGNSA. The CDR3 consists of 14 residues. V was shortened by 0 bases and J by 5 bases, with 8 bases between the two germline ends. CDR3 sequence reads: CASSLAHRNNEQFF. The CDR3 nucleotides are TGTGCCAGCAGCTTAGCCCATAGGAACAATGAGCAGTTCTTC.

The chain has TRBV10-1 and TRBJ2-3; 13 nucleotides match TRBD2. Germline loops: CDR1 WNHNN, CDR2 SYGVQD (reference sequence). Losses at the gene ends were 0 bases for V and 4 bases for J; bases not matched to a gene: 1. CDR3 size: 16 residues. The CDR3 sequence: CASSESTSGRADTQYF. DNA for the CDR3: TGCGCCAGCAGTGAGTCAACTAGCGGGAGGGCAGATACGCAGTATTTT.

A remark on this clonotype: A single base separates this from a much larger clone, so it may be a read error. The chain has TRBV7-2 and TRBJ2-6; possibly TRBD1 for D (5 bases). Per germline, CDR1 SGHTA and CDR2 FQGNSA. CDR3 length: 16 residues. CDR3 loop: CASISSRLSGANVPTF. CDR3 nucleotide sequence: TGTGCCAGCATTTCATCACGTCTGTCTGGGGCCAACGTCCCGACTTTC.

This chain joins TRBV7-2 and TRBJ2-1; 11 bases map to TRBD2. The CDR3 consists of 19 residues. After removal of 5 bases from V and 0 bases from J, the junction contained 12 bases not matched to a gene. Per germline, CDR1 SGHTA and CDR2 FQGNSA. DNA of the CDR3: TGTGCCAGCAGCAGCCCTACTAGCGGGGGTCTGAGCTCCTACAATGAGCAGTTCTTC. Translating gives CASSSPTSGGLSSYNEQFF.

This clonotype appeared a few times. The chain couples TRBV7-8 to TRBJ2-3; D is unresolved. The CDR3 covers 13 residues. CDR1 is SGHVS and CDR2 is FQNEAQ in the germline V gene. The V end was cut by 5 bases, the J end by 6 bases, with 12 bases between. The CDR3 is CASSARLGDTQYF. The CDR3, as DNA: TGTGCCAGCAGCGCCCGCCTTGGGGATACGCAGTATTTT.

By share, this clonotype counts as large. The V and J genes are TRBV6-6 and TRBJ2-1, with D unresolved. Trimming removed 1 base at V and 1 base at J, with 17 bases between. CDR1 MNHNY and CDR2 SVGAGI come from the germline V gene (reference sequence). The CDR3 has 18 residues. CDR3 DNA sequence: TGTGCCAGCAGTTACTACGCTGACCTCCCCGGGTCCTACAATGAGCAGTTCTTC. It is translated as CASSYYADLPGSYNEQFF.

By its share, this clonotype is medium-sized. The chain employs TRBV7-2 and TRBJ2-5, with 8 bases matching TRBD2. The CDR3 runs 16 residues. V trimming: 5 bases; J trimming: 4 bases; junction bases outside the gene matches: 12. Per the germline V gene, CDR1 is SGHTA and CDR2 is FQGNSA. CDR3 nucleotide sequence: TGTGCCAGCAGCATGCGCTCGAGCGGGAGTCTAGAGACCCAGTACTTC. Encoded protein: CASSMRSSGSLETQYF.

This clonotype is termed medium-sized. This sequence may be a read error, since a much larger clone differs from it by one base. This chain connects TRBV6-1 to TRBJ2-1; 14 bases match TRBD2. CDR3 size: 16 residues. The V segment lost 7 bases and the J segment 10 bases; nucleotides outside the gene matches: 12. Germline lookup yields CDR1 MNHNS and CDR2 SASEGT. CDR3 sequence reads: CASIKTSGGDNYEQFF. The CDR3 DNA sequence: TGTGCCAGCATAAAGACTAGCGGGGGGGACAATTACGAGCAGTTCTTC.

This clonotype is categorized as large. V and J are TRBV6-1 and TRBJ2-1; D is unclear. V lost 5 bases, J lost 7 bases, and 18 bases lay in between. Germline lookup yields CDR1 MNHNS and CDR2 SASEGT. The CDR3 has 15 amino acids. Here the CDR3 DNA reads TGTGCCAGCAGTTGGGGAACCAAGGCTAGGAATGAGCAGTTCTTC. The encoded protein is CASSWGTKARNEQFF.

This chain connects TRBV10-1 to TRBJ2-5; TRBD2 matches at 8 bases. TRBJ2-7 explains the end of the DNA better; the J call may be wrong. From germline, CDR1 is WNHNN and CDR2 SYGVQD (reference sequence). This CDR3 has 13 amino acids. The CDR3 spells CASSPSGSGEQYF. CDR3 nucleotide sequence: TGCGCCAGCAGTCCGAGCGGGAGTGGCGAGCAGTACTTC.